This T cell receptor beta chain was observed in a study of T cell responses to AZD1222 COVID-19 vaccine. Turning to the study itself: Both about-4-week and about-12-week second-dose recipients were combined. Study findings and constraints: Repertoire sampling was restricted to post-peak T cell response timepoints. Unmutated variant regions reportedly attract nearly half of all spike-specific TCRs.

CDR1 and CDR2 (germline): MNHEY, SVGAGI. The J segment lost 4 bases and the V segment lost 7 bases, leaving 3 bases of the junction unmatched. CDR3 size: 13 residues. Using immunoSEQ multiplex PCR, the repertoire was profiled, and TCRdb retains in-frame clones only, with some absent. Among around 88,000 clones listed, about 86% were seen once. On this clone: Antigen: not known.

This rearrangement joins TRBV6-5 to TRBJ2-7, with 11 bases identical to TRBD2. The source material was peripheral blood, sampled on day 0 of AZD1222 vaccination. The clonotype was recovered from an adult in good health. CDR3 sequence (DNA): TGTGCCAGCACCCTAGCGGGAGGATACGAGCAGTACTTC. This encodes CASTLAGGYEQYF.